The next 18 T cell receptor beta chains were all read from a single sample in a study of shared clonotypes between healthy human individuals. Data came from immunoSEQ multiplex PCR; TCRdb stores just in-frame clones and leaves some out. The profile covers about 340,000 clones, with 73% appearing a single time and about 10% taken by the ten largest. Sequencing input: memory CD4+ T cells sorted from blood. The sample's subset: CD45RA-negative fraction. All receptors derive from a man aged 25-45 years in good health.

CDR3 sequence (DNA): TGTGCCAGCAGGGTGACAGCGAACACTGAAGCTTTCTTT. Its translation: CASRVTANTEAFF. This rearrangement joins TRBV2 to TRBJ1-1; possibly TRBD1 for D (5 bases). V lost 6 bases to trimming and J lost 1 base, with 9 bases between them. Germline CDR1 is SNHLY and CDR2 is FYNNEI. The CDR3 totals 13 residues.

This CDR3 reads CAIKPQDRSHEQYF. CDR3 DNA: TGTGCCATTAAACCCCAGGACAGGAGCCACGAGCAGTACTTC. This rearrangement joins TRBV5-4 to TRBJ2-7; 7 bases are a match to TRBD1. CDR1 is SGHNT, CDR2 YYREEE, per germline (reference sequence). The CDR3 runs to 14 residues. J gave up 5 bases and V 9 bases, and 14 bases lay outside the gene matches. The full variable domain, with the rest looked up from reference TRBV5-4 and TRBJ2-7, is ETGVTQSPTHLIKTRGQQVTLRCSSQSGHNTVSWYQQALGQGPQFIFQYYREEENGRGNFPPRFSGLQFPNYSSELNVNALELDDSALYLCAIKPQDRSHEQYFGPGTRLTVT.

The rearrangement uses TRBV5-5 and TRBJ1-5; perhaps TRBD1 as D (6 bases). The germline CDR1 and CDR2 sequences are SGHKS and YYEKEE (reference sequence). The CDR3 runs 15 residues. Trimming cost V 3 bases and J 2 bases, with 12 bases left between them. CDR3 region: CASSSYRDGNQPQHF. Written as DNA, the CDR3 is TGTGCCAGCAGCTCGTACAGGGATGGCAATCAGCCCCAGCATTTT.

At least ten counts were recorded for this clone. The V gene is TRBV28, the J gene TRBJ2-7; D possibly matches TRBD1 or TRBD2 (5 bases each). In germline, CDR1 is MDHEN, CDR2 SYDVKM. The CDR3 has 15 amino acids. Trimming removed 6 bases at V and 5 bases at J, with 20 bases between. This CDR3 reads CASRTHRKGRHEQYF. The CDR3 DNA follows: TGTGCCAGCAGAACTCACCGGAAGGGACGCCACGAGCAGTACTTC.

V gene TRBV6-1 combines with J gene TRBJ2-1, with TRBD1 matching 9 bases. CDR1 MNHNS and CDR2 SASEGT come from the germline V gene. After removal of 6 bases from V and 6 bases from J, the junction contained 3 bases not matched to a gene. The CDR3 has 13 amino acids. CDR3 sequence reads: CASRPTGGNEQFF. The CDR3 bases are TGTGCCAGCAGGCCGACAGGGGGCAATGAGCAGTTCTTC.

The V gene is TRBV6-1, the J gene TRBJ1-4; D is unclear. The germline V gene encodes CDR1 MNHNS and CDR2 SASEGT. The CDR3 loop spans 14 amino acids. The V end was cut by 1 base, the J end by 7 bases, with 10 bases between. Here the CDR3 reads CASSEGPRGEKLFF. Here the CDR3 DNA reads TGTGCCAGCAGTGAAGGACCCCGGGGTGAAAAACTGTTTTTT.

The CDR3 nucleotides read TGTGCCAGCTCACGCCTGACAGGGGAGGTGAAGAATGAGCAGTTCTTC. Its translation: CASSRLTGEVKNEQFF. The chain uses TRBV18 and TRBJ2-1; 8 nucleotides line up with TRBD1. V lost 4 bases and J lost 7; bases outside the gene matches: 12. This CDR3 has 16 residues. Germline V gene sequence: CDR1 KGHSH, CDR2 LQKENI.

This clone was seen many times. The V and J genes are TRBV11-2 and TRBJ1-3; D unresolved. The CDR3 is made up of 14 amino acids. Germline CDR1 reads SGHAT; CDR2 reads FQNNGV. The V and J ends lost 4 bases and 0 bases respectively, with 7 bases between them. In DNA, the CDR3 is TGTGCCAGCAGCTCCGTCGTCTCTGGAAACACCATATATTTT. It is translated as CASSSVVSGNTIYF.

This clone was picked up one time. V gene TRBV5-1 combines with J gene TRBJ1-6; 8 bases agree with TRBD1. The ends lost 4 bases at V and 3 bases at J; junction bases unmatched: 6. The germline V gene encodes CDR1 SGHRS and CDR2 YFSETQ. This CDR3 is built from 16 residues. The CDR3 DNA follows: TGCGCCAGCAGCACCCGGACAGGGTTCTATAATTCACCCCTCCACTTT. Its translation is CASSTRTGFYNSPLHF.

CDR3 amino acids: CASSFPPGKREYLDTQYF. CDR3 nucleotides: TGTGCCAGCAGTTTCCCGCCTGGGAAGCGGGAGTATTTAGATACGCAGTATTTT. The chain recombines TRBV27 with TRBJ2-3; TRBD2 agrees at 8 bases. This CDR3 region has 18 residues. Germline V gene sequence: CDR1 MNHEY, CDR2 SMNVEV (reference sequence). With V trimmed by 3 bases and J by 5 bases, 16 bases remained unmatched.

This clone was observed at least ten times. The chain has TRBV2 and TRBJ1-5; 7 bases agree with TRBD1. Trimming took 6 bases from V and 1 from J; bases not matched to a gene: 9. Germline V gene data show CDR1 as SNHLY and CDR2 as FYNNEI. The CDR3 runs to 16 residues. CDR3 sequence (DNA): TGTGCCAGCAGAGCTCACAGGGGAGCGAGCAATCAGCCCCAGCATTTT. Its translation is CASRAHRGASNQPQHF.

The rearrangement links TRBV2 to TRBJ2-7, with 8 bases lining up with TRBD2. V was pared by 6 bases and J by 0 bases, with 7 bases of the junction left unmatched. Germline V gene lookup returns CDR1 SNHLY and CDR2 FYNNEI. The CDR3 spans 15 residues. This CDR3 is CASRGAGVASYEQYF. CDR3 bases: TGTGCCAGCAGGGGAGCGGGAGTGGCCTCCTACGAGCAGTACTTC. The full variable domain, in which reference TRBV2 and TRBJ2-7 provide the parts outside the CDR3, is EPEVTQTPSHQVTQMGQEVILRCVPISNHLYFYWYRQILGQKVEFLVSFYNNEISEKSEIFDDQFSVERPDGSNFTLKIRSTKLEDSAMYFCASRGAGVASYEQYFGPGTRLTVT.

This clone has only a few counts. The chain combines TRBV2 with TRBJ2-7; D gene uncertain. The V and J ends lost 1 base and 6 bases respectively, with 4 bases between them. The CDR3 extends over 11 amino acids. Per the germline V gene, CDR1 is SNHLY and CDR2 is FYNNEI. CDR3 sequence: CASSEVSEQYF. In DNA, the CDR3 is TGTGCCAGCAGTGAAGTTTCCGAGCAGTACTTC.

The rearrangement links TRBV27 to TRBJ2-7; TRBD1 is a possible D gene (6 bases). The CDR3 has 15 residues. V was pared by 6 bases and J by 6 bases, with 21 bases between. Looked up from germline, CDR1 is MNHEY and CDR2 is SMNVEV (reference sequence). The CDR3 is CASSRQDLVGVEQYF. Here the CDR3 DNA reads TGTGCCAGCAGCCGACAGGATCTTGTTGGGGTCGAGCAGTACTTC.

This clone is a singleton in its sample. The V gene is TRBV6-5, the J gene TRBJ1-2, with 7 bases lining up with TRBD1. Germline trimming cut 4 bases from V and 8 bases from J; bases unmatched to any gene: 7. Germline assignment: CDR1 MNHEY and CDR2 SVGAGI. The CDR3 length is 13 residues. For the CDR3, the DNA is TGTGCCAGCAGTTCCCGACAGGGTCACGGCTACACCTTC. Amino acid sequence: CASSSRQGHGYTF.

V gene TRBV19 combines with J gene TRBJ1-5; the D is unclear. Deletions cut 5 bases from V and 3 bases from J, with 14 bases between. Per germline, CDR1 LNHDA and CDR2 SQIVND (reference sequence). CDR3 size: 15 residues. The CDR3 is CASSPLDVYNQPQHF. DNA for the CDR3: TGTGCCAGTAGTCCCCTAGACGTTTACAATCAGCCCCAGCATTTT.

The J gene is TRBJ1-1, the V gene TRBV29-1; the D gene is possibly TRBD1 (5 bases). Trimming left V 6 bases short and J 7 bases short, with 18 bases between. CDR3 length: 13 amino acids. Per germline, CDR1 SQVTM and CDR2 ANQGSEA. CDR3 region: CSVTPGPGIEAFF. CDR3 bases: TGCAGCGTGACACCAGGGCCGGGGATTGAAGCTTTCTTT.

The chain recombines TRBV18 with TRBJ2-1; 9 positions match TRBD1. The CDR3 consists of 13 residues. J lost 9 bases, V lost 4 bases, and 4 bases had no gene match. CDR1 is KGHSH, CDR2 LQKENI, per germline. CDR3 DNA: TGTGCCAGCTCACTGGACAGGGGTGGTGAGCAGTTCTTC. This sequence encodes CASSLDRGGEQFF.